This T cell receptor beta chain came from a study of cytotoxic CD8 clonotypes in ibrutinib-treated CLL. The CDR3 is 15 amino acids. Germline lookup yields CDR1 MNHEY and CDR2 SVGAGI. V dropped 2 bases and J dropped 1 base, with 8 bases sitting between them. Only in-frame clones appear in the TCRdb table, and some are missing; sequencing was by immunoSEQ multiplex PCR. The data show 30,000 to 40,000 clones, 49% seen once. Ten or more counts support this clone. The clonotype comes from a human donor with chronic lymphocytic leukemia. The V gene is TRBV6-5, the J gene TRBJ2-2; D not certain. Sequenced here: PBMCs, sampled before ibrutinib treatment. The CDR3 nucleotides are TGTGCCAGCAGTTACGTGGCACAGAACACCGGGGAGCTGTTTTTT. It is translated as CASSYVAQNTGELFF.